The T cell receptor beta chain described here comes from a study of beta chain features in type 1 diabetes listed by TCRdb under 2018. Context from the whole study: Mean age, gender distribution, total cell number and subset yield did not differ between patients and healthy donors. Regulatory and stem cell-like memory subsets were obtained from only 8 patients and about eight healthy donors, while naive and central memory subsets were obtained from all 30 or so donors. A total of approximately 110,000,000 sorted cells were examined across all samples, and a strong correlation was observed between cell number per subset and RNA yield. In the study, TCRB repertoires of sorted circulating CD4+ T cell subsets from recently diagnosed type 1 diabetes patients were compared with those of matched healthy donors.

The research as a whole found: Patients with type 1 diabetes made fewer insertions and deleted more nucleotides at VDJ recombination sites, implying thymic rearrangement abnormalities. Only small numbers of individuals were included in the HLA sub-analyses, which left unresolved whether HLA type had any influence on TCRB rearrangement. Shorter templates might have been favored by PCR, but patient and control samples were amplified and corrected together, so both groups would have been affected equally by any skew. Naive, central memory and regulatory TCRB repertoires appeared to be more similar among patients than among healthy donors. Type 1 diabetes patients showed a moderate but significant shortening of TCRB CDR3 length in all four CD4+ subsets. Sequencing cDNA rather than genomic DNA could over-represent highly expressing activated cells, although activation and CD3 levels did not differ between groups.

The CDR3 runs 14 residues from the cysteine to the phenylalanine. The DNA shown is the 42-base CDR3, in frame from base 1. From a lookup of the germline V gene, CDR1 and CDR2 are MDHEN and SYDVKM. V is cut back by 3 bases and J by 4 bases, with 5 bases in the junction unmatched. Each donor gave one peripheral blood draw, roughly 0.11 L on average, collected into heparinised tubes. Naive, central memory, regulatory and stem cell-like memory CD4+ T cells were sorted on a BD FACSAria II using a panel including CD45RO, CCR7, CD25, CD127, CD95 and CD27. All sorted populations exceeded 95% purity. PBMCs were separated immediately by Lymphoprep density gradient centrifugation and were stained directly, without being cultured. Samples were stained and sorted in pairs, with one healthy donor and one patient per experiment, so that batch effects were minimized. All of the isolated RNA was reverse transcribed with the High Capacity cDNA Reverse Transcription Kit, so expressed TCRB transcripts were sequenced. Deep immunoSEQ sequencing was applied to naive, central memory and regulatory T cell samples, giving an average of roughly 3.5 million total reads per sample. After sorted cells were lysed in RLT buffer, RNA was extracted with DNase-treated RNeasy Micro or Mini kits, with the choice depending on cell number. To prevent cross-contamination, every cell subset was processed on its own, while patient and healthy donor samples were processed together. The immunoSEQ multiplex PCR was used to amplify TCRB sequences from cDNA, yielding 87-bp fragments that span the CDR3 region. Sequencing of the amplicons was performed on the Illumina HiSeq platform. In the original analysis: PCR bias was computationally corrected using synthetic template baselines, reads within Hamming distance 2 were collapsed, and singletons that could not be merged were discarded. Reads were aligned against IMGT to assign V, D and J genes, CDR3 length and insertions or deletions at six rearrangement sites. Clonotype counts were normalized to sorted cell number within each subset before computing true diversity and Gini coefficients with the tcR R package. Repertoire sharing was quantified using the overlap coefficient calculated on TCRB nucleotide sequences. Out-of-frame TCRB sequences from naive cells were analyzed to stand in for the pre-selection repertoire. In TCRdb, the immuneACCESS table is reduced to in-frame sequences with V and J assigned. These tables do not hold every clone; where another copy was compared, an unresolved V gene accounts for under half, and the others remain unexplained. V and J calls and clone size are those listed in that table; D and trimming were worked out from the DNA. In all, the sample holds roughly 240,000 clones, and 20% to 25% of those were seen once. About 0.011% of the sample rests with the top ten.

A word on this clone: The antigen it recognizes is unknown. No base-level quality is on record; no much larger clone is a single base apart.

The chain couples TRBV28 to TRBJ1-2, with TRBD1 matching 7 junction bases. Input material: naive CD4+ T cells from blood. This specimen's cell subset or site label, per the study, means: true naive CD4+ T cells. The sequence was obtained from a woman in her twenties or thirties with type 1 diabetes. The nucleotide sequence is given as TGTGCCAGCAGTTTGGCAGGGGGGAGCTATGGCTACACCTTC. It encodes CASSLAGGSYGYTF.